This T cell receptor (beta chain) was retrieved from a study of cytomegalovirus exposure and HLA in healthy donors. Notes on the study in general: 15,000 to 20,000 TCR beta sequences were associated with HLA alleles at 0.05 false discovery rate in a later analysis.

60 Vbeta and 13 Jbeta primers were used in PCR. TCRdb's table, derived via immunoSEQ multiplex PCR, lists solely in-frame clones and lacks some. The data show fewer than 250,000 clones, around 75% seen once. This clone has at least ten counts. Its antigen is unknown. Trimming removed 5 bases from V and 4 bases from J; junction bases left unmatched: 4. The CDR3 extends over 14 amino acids. In germline, CDR1 is SGHTA, CDR2 FQGNSA. This TCR came from a woman in her twenties or thirties in good health and CMV-seropositive. The chain has TRBV7-2 and TRBJ2-7, with 11 bases fitting TRBD1. Specimen: PBMCs. CDR3 DNA sequence: TGTGCCAGCAGCCCGGACAGGGGGCTGTACGAGCAGTACTTC. Its protein is CASSPDRGLYEQYF. Complete variable domain (other parts from reference TRBV7-2 and TRBJ2-7): GAGVSQSPSNKVTEKGKDVELRCDPISGHTALYWYRQSLGQGLEFLIYFQGNSAPDKSGLPSDRFSAERTGGSVSTLTIQRTQQEDSAVYLCASSPDRGLYEQYFGPGTRLTVT.